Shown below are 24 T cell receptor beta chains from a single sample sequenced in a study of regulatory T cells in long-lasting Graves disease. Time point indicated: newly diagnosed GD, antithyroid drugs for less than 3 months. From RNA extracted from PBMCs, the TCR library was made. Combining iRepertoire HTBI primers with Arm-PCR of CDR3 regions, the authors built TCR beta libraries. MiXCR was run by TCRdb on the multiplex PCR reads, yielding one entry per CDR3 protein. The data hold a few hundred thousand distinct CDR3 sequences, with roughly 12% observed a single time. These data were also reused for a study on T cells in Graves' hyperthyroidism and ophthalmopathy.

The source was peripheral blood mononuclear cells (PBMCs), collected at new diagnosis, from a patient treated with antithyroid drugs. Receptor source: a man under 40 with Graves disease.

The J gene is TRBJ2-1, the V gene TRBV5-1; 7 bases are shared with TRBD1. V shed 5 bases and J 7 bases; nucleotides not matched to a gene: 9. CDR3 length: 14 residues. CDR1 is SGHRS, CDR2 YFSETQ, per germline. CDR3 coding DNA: TGCGCCAGCAGTAATCAGGGACAGTTGAATGAGCAGTTCTTC. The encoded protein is CASSNQGQLNEQFF.

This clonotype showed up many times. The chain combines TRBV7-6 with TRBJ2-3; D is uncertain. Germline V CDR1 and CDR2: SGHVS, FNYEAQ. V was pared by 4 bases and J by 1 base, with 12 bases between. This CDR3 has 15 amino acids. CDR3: CASSWVMGRTDTQYF. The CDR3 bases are TGTGCCAGCAGCTGGGTTATGGGCCGCACAGATACGCAGTATTTT.

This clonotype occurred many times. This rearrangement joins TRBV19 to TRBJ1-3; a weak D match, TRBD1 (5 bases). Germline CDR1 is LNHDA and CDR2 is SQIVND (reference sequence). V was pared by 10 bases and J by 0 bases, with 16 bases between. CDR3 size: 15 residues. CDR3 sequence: CATRSGGSSGNTIYF. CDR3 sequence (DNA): TGTGCCACCCGCTCCGGGGGAAGCTCTGGAAACACCATATATTTT.

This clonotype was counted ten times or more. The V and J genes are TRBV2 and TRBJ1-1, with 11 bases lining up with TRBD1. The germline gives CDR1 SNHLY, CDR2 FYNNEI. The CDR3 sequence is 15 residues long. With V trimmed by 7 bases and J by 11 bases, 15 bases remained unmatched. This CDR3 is CASNPGTGGRGGAFF. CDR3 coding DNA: TGTGCCAGCAACCCCGGGACAGGGGGTCGCGGTGGGGCTTTCTTT.

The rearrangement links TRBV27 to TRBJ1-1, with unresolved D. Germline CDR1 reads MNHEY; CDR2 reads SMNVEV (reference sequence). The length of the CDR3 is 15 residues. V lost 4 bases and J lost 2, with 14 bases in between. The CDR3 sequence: CASSSASKINTEAFF. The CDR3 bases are TGTGCCAGCAGTTCCGCCTCTAAAATAAACACTGAAGCTTTCTTT.

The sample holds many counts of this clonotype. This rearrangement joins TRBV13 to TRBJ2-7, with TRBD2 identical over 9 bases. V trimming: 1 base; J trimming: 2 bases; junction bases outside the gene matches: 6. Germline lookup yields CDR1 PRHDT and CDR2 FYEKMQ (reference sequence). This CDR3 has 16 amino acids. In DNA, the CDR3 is TGTGCCAGCAGCTTAGTTAGCGGGAGTCCCCCCTACGAGCAGTACTTC. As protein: CASSLVSGSPPYEQYF.

CDR3 amino acids: CASTIEGAGNTIYF. The CDR3 DNA reads as TGTGCCAGTACCATCGAGGGGGCTGGAAACACCATATATTTT. This rearrangement joins TRBV19 to TRBJ1-3, with D perhaps matching TRBD1 (6 bases). CDR1 is LNHDA and CDR2 is SQIVND in the germline V gene (reference sequence). The CDR3 contains 14 residues. V lost 7 bases, J lost 2 bases, and 12 bases lay in between.

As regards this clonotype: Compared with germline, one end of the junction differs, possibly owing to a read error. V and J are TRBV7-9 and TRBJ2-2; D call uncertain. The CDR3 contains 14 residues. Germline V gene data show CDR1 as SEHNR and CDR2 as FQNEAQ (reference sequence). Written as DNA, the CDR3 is TGTGTCAGCAGTCCACAAAAGAACACCGGGGAGCTGTTTTTT. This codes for CVSSPQKNTGELFF.

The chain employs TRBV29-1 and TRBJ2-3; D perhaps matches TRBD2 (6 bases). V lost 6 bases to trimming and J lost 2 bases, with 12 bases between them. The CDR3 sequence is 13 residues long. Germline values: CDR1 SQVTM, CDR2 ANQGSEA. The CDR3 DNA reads TGCAGCGTAGCGGGTATACCCACAGATACGCAGTATTTT. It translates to CSVAGIPTDTQYF.

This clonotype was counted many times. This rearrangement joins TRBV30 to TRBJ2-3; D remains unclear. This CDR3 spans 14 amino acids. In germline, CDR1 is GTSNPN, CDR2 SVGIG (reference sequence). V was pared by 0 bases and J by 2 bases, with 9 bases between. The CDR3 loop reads CAWSVRPYTDTQYF. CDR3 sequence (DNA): TGTGCCTGGAGTGTACGGCCGTACACAGATACGCAGTATTTT.

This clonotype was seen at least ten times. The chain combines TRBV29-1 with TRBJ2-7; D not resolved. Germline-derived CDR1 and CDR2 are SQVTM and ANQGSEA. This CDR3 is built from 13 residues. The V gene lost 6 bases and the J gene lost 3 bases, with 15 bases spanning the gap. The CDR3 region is CSVVRALGYEQYF. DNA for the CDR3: TGCAGCGTCGTAAGGGCCTTGGGCTACGAGCAGTACTTC.

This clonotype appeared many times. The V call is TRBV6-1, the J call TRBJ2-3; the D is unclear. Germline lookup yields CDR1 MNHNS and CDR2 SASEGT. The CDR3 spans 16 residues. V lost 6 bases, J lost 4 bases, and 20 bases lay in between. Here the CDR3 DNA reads TGTGCCAGCAGCTTCCTAGGTAACCTGGGCGCAGATACGCAGTATTTT. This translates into CASSFLGNLGADTQYF.

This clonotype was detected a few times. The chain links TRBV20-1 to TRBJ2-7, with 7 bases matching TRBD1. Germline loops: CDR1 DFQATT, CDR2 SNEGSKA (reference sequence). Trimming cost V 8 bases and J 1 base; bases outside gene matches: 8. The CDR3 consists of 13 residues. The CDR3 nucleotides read TGCAGTTACCTCGGGACAGTATCCTACGAGCAGTACTTC. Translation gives CSYLGTVSYEQYF.

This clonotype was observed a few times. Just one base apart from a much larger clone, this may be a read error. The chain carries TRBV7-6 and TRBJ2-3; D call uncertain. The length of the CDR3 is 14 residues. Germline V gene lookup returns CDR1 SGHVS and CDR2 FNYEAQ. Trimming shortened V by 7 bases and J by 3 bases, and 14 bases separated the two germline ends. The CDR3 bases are TGTGCCAGCAACTTGGCCCCCCGGACAGATACGCAGTATTTT. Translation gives CASNLAPRTDTQYF.

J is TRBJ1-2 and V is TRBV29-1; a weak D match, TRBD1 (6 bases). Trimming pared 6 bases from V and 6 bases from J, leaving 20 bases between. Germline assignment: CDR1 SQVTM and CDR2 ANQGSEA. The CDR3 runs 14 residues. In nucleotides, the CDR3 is TGCAGCGTCGCATCGCCGGGACACTCCAATGGCTACACCTTC. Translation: CSVASPGHSNGYTF.

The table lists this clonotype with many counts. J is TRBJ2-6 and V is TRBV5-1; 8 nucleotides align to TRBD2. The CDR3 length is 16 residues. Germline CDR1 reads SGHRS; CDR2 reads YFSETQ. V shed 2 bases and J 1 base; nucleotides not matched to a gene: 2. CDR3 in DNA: TGCGCCAGCAGCTTCGGCGGGAGGTCTGGGGCCAACGTCCTGACTTTC. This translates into CASSFGGRSGANVLTF.

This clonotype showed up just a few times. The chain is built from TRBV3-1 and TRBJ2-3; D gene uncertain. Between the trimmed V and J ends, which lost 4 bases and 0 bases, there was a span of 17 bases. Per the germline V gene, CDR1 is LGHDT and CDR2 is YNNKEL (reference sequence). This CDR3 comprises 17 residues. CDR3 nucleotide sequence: TGTGCCAGCAGCCCCCCCACCGGATCTTTCAGCACAGATACGCAGTATTTT. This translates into CASSPPTGSFSTDTQYF.

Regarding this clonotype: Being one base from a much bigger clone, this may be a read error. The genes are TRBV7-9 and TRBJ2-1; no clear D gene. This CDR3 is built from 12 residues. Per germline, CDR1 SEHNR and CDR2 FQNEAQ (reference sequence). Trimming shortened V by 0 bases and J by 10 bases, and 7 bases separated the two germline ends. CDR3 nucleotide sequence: TGTGCCAGCAGCTTAGCCAACTACGAGCAGTTCTTC. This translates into CASSLANYEQFF.

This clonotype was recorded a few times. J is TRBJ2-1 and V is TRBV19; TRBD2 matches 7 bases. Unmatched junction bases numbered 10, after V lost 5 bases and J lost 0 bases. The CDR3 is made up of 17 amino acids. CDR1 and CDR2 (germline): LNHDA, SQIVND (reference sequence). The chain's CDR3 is CASSRGEGPSSYNEQFF. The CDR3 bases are TGTGCCAGTAGTCGGGGGGAGGGACCCAGCTCCTACAATGAGCAGTTCTTC. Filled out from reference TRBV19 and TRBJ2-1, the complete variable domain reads DGGITQSPKYLFRKEGQNVTLSCEQNLNHDAMYWYRQDPGQGLRLIYYSQIVNDFQKGDIAEGYSVSREKKESFPLTVTSAQKNPTAFYLCASSRGEGPSSYNEQFFGPGTRLTVL.

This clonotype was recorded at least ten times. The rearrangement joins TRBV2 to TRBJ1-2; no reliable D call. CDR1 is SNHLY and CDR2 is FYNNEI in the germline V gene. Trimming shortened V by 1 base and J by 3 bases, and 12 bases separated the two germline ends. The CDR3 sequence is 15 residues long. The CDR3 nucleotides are TGTGCCAGCAGTGAAGAAAGTTGGACGGACTATGGCTACACCTTC. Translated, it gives CASSEESWTDYGYTF.

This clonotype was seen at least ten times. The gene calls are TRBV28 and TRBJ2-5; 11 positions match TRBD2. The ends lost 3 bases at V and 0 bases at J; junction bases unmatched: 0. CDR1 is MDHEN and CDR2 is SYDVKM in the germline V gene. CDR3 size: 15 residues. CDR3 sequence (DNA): TGTGCCAGCAGTTTTAGCGGGAGGGACCAAGAGACCCAGTACTTC. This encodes CASSFSGRDQETQYF.

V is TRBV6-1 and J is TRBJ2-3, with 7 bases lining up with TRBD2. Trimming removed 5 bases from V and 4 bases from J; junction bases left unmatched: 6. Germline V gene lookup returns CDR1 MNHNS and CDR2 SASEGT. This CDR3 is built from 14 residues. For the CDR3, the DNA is TGTGCCAGCAGTAGCGGGACCGGGGCAGATACGCAGTATTTT. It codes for CASSSGTGADTQYF.

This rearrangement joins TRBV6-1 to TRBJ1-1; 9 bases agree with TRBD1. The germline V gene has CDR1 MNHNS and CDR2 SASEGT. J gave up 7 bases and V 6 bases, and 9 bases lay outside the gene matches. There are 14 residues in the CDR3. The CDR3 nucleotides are TGTGCCAGCAGGAGTCGTTTGGGACAGGGTGAAGCTTTCTTT. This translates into CASRSRLGQGEAFF.

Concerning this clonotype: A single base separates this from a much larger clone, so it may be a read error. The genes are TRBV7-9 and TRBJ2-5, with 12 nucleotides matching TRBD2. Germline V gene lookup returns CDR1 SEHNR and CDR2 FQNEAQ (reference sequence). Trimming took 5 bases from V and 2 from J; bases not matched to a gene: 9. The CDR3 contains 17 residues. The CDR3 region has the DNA TGTGCCAGCAGCCACTCTAGCGGGAGGGCCGGGCAAGAGACCCAGTACTTC. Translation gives CASSHSSGRAGQETQYF.